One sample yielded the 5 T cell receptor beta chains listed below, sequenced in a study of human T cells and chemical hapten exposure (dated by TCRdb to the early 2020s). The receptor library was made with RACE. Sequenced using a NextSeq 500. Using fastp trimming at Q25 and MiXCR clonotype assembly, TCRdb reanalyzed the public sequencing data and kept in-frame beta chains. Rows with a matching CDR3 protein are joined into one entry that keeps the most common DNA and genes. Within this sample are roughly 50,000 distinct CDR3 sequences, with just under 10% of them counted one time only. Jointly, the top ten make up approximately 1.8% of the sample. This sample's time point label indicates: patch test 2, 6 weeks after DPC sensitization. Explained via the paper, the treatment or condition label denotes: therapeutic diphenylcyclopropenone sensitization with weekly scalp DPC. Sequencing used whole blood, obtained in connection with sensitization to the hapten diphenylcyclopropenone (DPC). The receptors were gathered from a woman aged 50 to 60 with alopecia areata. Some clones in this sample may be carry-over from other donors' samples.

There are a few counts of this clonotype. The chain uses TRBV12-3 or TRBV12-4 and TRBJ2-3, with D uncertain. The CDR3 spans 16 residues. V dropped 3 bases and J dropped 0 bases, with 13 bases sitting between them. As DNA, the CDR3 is TGTGCCAGCAGTTTTCCTCCTGCTACTAGCACAGATACGCAGTATTTT. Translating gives CASSFPPATSTDTQYF.

This chain's CDR3 is CASRRQGENTEAFF. CDR3 nucleotide sequence: TGTGCCAGCAGGCGGCAGGGGGAGAACACTGAAGCTTTCTTT. The chain has TRBV6-6 and TRBJ1-1; 7 bases fit TRBD1. Germline-derived CDR1 and CDR2 are MNHNY and SVGAGI (reference sequence). The CDR3 is made up of 14 amino acids. The junction had 5 bases not matched to a gene; V was cut back by 6 bases and J by 1 base.

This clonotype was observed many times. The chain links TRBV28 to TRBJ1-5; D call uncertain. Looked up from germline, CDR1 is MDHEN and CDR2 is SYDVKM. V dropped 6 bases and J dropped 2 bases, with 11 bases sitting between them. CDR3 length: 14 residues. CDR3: CASRRGSGNQPQHF. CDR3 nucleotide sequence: TGTGCCAGCAGGCGTGGTAGTGGCAATCAGCCCCAGCATTTT.

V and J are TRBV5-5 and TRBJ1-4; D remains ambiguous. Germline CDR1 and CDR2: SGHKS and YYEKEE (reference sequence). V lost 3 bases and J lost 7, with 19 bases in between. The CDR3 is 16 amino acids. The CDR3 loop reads CASSSAILRVSEKLFF. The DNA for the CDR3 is TGTGCCAGCAGCTCCGCAATCCTAAGGGTTTCTGAAAAACTGTTTTTT. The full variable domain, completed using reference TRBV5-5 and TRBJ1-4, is DAGVTQSPTHLIKTRGQQVTLRCSPISGHKSVSWYQQVLGQGPQFIFQYYEKEERGRGNFPDRFSARQFPNYSSELNVNALLLGDSALYLCASSSAILRVSEKLFFGSGTQLSVL.

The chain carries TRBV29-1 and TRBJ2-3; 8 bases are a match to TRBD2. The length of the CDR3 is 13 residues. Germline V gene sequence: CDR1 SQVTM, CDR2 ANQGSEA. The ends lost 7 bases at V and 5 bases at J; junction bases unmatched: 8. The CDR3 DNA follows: TGCAGCGGACGGGGGGGCCTCGGAGATACGCAGTATTTT. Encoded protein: CSGRGGLGDTQYF.